The 20 T cell receptor beta chains below come from one sample, sequenced in a study of response to subunit inactivated influenza vaccine. TCRdb reprocessed the RT-PCR reads via MiXCR and lists one record per CDR3 protein. The sample carries about 780,000 distinct CDR3 sequences, about a fifth recorded once. Sequenced material: PBMCs from blood, taken roughly 5 days after vaccination. The source of these receptors is a man aged 50 to 60 who received an inactivated influenza vaccine.

This clonotype was seen a few times. This sequence joins TRBV28 and TRBJ1-2; D may be TRBD1 (6 bases). Germline CDR1 reads MDHEN; CDR2 reads SYDVKM. Trimming cost V 9 bases and J 2 bases, with 16 bases left between them. The CDR3 spans 14 residues. The CDR3 loop is CASYLQGGNYGYTF. The CDR3 DNA sequence: TGTGCCAGTTATTTACAGGGAGGGAACTATGGCTACACCTTC.

This rearrangement joins TRBV3-1 to TRBJ2-1, with TRBD2 identical over 13 bases. Germline CDR1 reads LGHDT; CDR2 reads YNNKEL (reference sequence). Germline trimming cut 11 bases from V and 10 bases from J; bases unmatched to any gene: 23. The CDR3 length is 18 residues. The CDR3 DNA sequence: TGTGCCTTCAGTTTCAATACGTTCGGGACTAGCGGGGAGAGAGAGCAGTTCTTC. This encodes CAFSFNTFGTSGEREQFF.

The V and J genes are TRBV4-3 and TRBJ2-3; 8 positions agree with TRBD1. Germline trimming cut 5 bases from V and 4 bases from J; bases unmatched to any gene: 11. The CDR3 runs 16 residues. The germline V gene has CDR1 LGHNA and CDR2 YSLEER. The CDR3 DNA reads TGCGCCAGCAGCAGCGGCCCGGACAGGGAATCAGATACGCAGTATTTT. It codes for CASSSGPDRESDTQYF.

This clonotype has more than one count but fewer than ten. This sequence joins TRBV7-2 and TRBJ2-7, with D possibly called TRBD1 or TRBD2 (5 bases each). Germline V gene sequence: CDR1 SGHTA, CDR2 FQGNSA. The CDR3 covers 15 residues. The V gene lost 6 bases and the J gene lost 9 bases, with 24 bases spanning the gap. CDR3 sequence: CASRRSGTEVGGQYF. The CDR3 DNA reads as TGTGCCAGCAGACGCTCTGGGACCGAGGTCGGTGGGCAGTACTTC.

The CDR3 DNA sequence: TGTGCCAGCAGCTCGGGACGCCGCTACCAAGAGACCCAGTACTTC. Translated, it gives CASSSGRRYQETQYF. The V call is TRBV7-8, the J call TRBJ2-5; D is perhaps TRBD1 or TRBD2 (5 bases each). CDR1 and CDR2 from the germline V gene are SGHVS and FQNEAQ. This CDR3 contains 15 residues. V lost 4 bases and J 0 bases, leaving 12 bases between the germline ends.

V is TRBV5-1 and J is TRBJ1-1; no clear D gene. V was pared by 7 bases and J by 0 bases, with 19 bases between. This CDR3 is 16 amino acids long. Germline loops: CDR1 SGHRS, CDR2 YFSETQ. CDR3 sequence: CASQNLLDGLNTEAFF. As DNA, the CDR3 is TGCGCCAGCCAAAACTTACTCGACGGGTTGAACACTGAAGCTTTCTTT.

The chain employs TRBV12-3 or TRBV12-4 and TRBJ2-1, with 8 bases identical to TRBD2. J was trimmed by 2 bases and V by 2 bases; bases with no gene match: 5. The CDR3 runs 16 residues. The CDR3 reads CASSLYGTSAYNEQFF. Here the CDR3 DNA reads TGTGCCAGCAGTTTATATGGGACTAGTGCCTACAATGAGCAGTTCTTC.

V usage is TRBV5-1 and J usage is TRBJ2-5; D assignment may be TRBD1 or TRBD2 (6 bases each). CDR1 and CDR2 (germline): SGHRS, YFSETQ. Trimming pared 4 bases from V and 5 bases from J, leaving 18 bases between. The CDR3 extends over 15 amino acids. The chain's CDR3 is CASSTARGAGETQYF. The CDR3 nucleotides read TGCGCCAGCAGCACGGCGAGGGGGGCCGGGGAGACCCAGTACTTC.

This clonotype occurred a few times. The chain couples TRBV5-1 to TRBJ2-5, with D hard to call. The CDR3 length is 14 residues. Deletions cut 0 bases from V and 5 bases from J, with 11 bases between. Per germline, CDR1 SGHRS and CDR2 YFSETQ. DNA for the CDR3: TGCGCCAGCAGCTTGGGTCGGGCGGAGGAGACCCAGTACTTC. This sequence encodes CASSLGRAEETQYF. The full variable domain, in which reference TRBV5-1 and TRBJ2-5 provide the parts outside the CDR3, is KAGVTQTPRYLIKTRGQQVTLSCSPISGHRSVSWYQQTPGQGLQFLFEYFSETQRNKGNFPGRFSGRQFSNSRSEMNVSTLELGDSALYLCASSLGRAEETQYFGPGTRLLVL.

This rearrangement joins TRBV12-3 or TRBV12-4 to TRBJ2-7; TRBD1 matches at 9 bases. CDR3 length: 15 amino acids. V shed 4 bases and J 5 bases; nucleotides not matched to a gene: 9. The CDR3, as DNA: TGTGCCAGCAGTTCGGGACAGGGAAGGACCCACGAGCAGTACTTC. This sequence encodes CASSSGQGRTHEQYF.

This rearrangement joins TRBV10-3 to TRBJ2-2; 7 bases align to TRBD1. Germline CDR1 and CDR2: ENHRY and SYGVKD. J was trimmed by 4 bases and V by 10 bases; bases with no gene match: 6. This CDR3 has 13 residues. CDR3 residues: CATRQGSTGELFF. The CDR3 DNA is TGTGCCACCAGACAGGGAAGCACCGGGGAGCTGTTTTTT.

This clonotype showed up just a few times. The chain uses TRBV4-2 and TRBJ2-5; D not certain. V was trimmed by 0 bases and J by 2 bases, leaving 7 bases between them. Germline V CDR1 and CDR2: LGHNA, YNFKEQ. The length of the CDR3 is 14 residues. The CDR3 DNA sequence: TGTGCCAGCAGCCAAGAGGTAGCACAAGAGACCCAGTACTTC. Translating gives CASSQEVAQETQYF.

The gene calls are TRBV20-1 and TRBJ1-1; the D is unclear. V lost 6 bases, J lost 1 base, and 15 bases lay in between. CDR3 size: 14 residues. CDR1 DFQATT and CDR2 SNEGSKA come from the germline V gene (reference sequence). This chain's CDR3 is CSASVGLGNTEAFF. In nucleotides, the CDR3 is TGCAGTGCCTCTGTAGGACTGGGGAACACTGAAGCTTTCTTT.

This clonotype showed up many times. J is TRBJ2-1 and V is TRBV20-1, with 8 bases fitting TRBD2. J gave up 2 bases and V 3 bases, and 0 bases lay outside the gene matches. CDR1 and CDR2 from the germline V gene are DFQATT and SNEGSKA (reference sequence). CDR3 size: 13 residues. CDR3 residues: CSASGGAYNEQFF. CDR3 bases: TGCAGTGCTAGCGGGGGGGCCTACAATGAGCAGTTCTTC.

CDR3 DNA sequence: TGTGCCACCAGCAGAGGAGGCGACAGGGGGCACAATCAGCCCCAGCATTTT. Translated, it gives CATSRGGDRGHNQPQHF. This chain joins TRBV15 and TRBJ1-5, with 10 nucleotides matching TRBD1. V gave up 1 base and J gave up 3 bases; unmatched junction bases: 6. CDR3 length: 17 amino acids. The germline CDR1 and CDR2 sequences are LNHNV and YYDKDF (reference sequence).

This clonotype came up a few times. This chain's CDR3 is CASSYERGTTAKETQYF. The CDR3 DNA reads TGTGCCAGCAGTTACGAGAGGGGCACAACGGCGAAAGAGACCCAGTACTTC. This rearrangement joins TRBV6-5 to TRBJ2-5, with D perhaps matching TRBD1 or TRBD2 (5 bases each). CDR3 size: 17 residues. Between the trimmed V and J ends, which lost 2 bases and 3 bases, there was a span of 19 bases. Germline CDR1 reads MNHEY; CDR2 reads SVGAGI.

Of note for this clonotype: A read error may explain this, as a much larger clone is one base away. The V gene is TRBV20-1, the J gene TRBJ1-5; D is unclear. There are 13 residues in the CDR3. Germline CDR1 DFQATT, CDR2 SNEGSKA (reference sequence). The CDR3 DNA follows: TGCAGAGCTAGCTTGGACTTCAGTCAGCCCCAGCATTTT. Its protein is CRASLDFSQPQHF.

The gene calls are TRBV20-1 and TRBJ2-1, with D tentatively TRBD2 (6 bases). This CDR3 region has 14 residues. Per the germline V gene, CDR1 is DFQATT and CDR2 is SNEGSKA (reference sequence). Trimming shortened V by 6 bases and J by 1 base, and 13 bases separated the two germline ends. The CDR3 DNA reads TGCAGTGCCAAAGGCGGGGAGTCCTACAATGAGCAGTTCTTC. This translates into CSAKGGESYNEQFF.

This clonotype was seen more than once but under ten times. The chain carries TRBV27 and TRBJ2-2, with D perhaps matching TRBD1 (5 bases). This CDR3 contains 14 residues. Germline V lookup: CDR1 MNHEY, CDR2 SMNVEV (reference sequence). The V end was cut by 6 bases, the J end by 6 bases, with 14 bases between. Written as DNA, the CDR3 is TGTGCCAGCAGCCCCGACAGTTGGGCCGGGGAGCTGTTTTTT. It specifies CASSPDSWAGELFF.

The V gene is TRBV28, the J gene TRBJ2-7; D may match TRBD1 or TRBD2 (5 bases each). In germline, CDR1 is MDHEN, CDR2 SYDVKM. This CDR3 comprises 15 residues. V dropped 6 bases and J dropped 4 bases, with 19 bases sitting between them. CDR3 sequence reads: CASRLDRDLMYEQYF. The CDR3 nucleotides read TGTGCCAGCAGGCTCGACCGGGACCTTATGTACGAGCAGTACTTC.